These 17 T cell receptor beta chains were all obtained from the same sample, sequenced in a study of molecular identifiers for immune sequencing clone quantification. TCRdb analysed the PCR reads with MiXCR anew, one entry per CDR3 protein. There are approximately 500,000 distinct CDR3 sequences in the sample; roughly 25% occur only once, and under 0.8% lies in the top ten. The sample comprised naive CD8+ T cells from blood, with Jurkat cell RNA spiked in. Stated subset: FACS-sorted CD8+CD4-CCR7+CD45RA+ naive T cells. Receptors originate from a human donor in good health. Some libraries in this study had Jurkat cell RNA spiked in.

This clonotype came up once. The chain links TRBV10-1 to TRBJ2-3, with 9 positions matching TRBD2. Germline CDR1 is WNHNN and CDR2 is SYGVQD (reference sequence). The CDR3 has 14 amino acids. The V segment lost 3 bases and the J segment 14 bases; nucleotides outside the gene matches: 12. CDR3 nucleotide sequence: TGCGCCAGCAGTGAACGTCCAGCGGGGGGTGCAGGGTATTTT. This translates into CASSERPAGGAGYF.

This clonotype was seen ten or more times. The V call is TRBV6-2 or TRBV6-3, the J call TRBJ2-5; 7 positions match TRBD1. Per the germline V gene, CDR1 is MNHEY and CDR2 is SVGEGT. The J segment lost 0 bases and the V segment lost 5 bases, leaving 9 bases of the junction unmatched. This CDR3 contains 16 residues. The CDR3, as DNA: TGTGCCAGCAGTCCCGGGACAGCAAGGTACCAAGAGACCCAGTACTTC. Amino acids: CASSPGTARYQETQYF.

This clonotype was observed many times. The chain is built from TRBV9 and TRBJ2-5, with TRBD1 as a possible D gene (5 bases). The CDR3 has 14 amino acids. Germline V gene sequence: CDR1 SGDLS, CDR2 YYNGEE. The V and J ends lost 0 bases and 0 bases respectively, with 6 bases between them. The CDR3 DNA is TGTGCCAGCAGCGTAGGACAGTACCAAGAGACCCAGTACTTC. This encodes CASSVGQYQETQYF. Full variable domain (missing parts from reference TRBV9 and TRBJ2-5): DSGVTQTPKHLITATGQRVTLRCSPRSGDLSVYWYQQSLDQGLQFLIQYYNGEERAKGNILERFSAQQFPDLHSELNLSSLELGDSALYFCASSVGQYQETQYFGPGTRLLVL.

This clonotype was counted ten times or more. This chain connects TRBV7-9 to TRBJ2-7; 7 bases agree with TRBD1. V lost 1 base and J lost 0; bases outside the gene matches: 6. The CDR3 has 16 residues. Germline CDR1 is SEHNR and CDR2 is FQNEAQ (reference sequence). The CDR3, as DNA: TGTGCCAGCAGCTTAGTTAAGGACAGGTACTCCTACGAGCAGTACTTC. This translates into CASSLVKDRYSYEQYF.

CDR3 coding DNA: TGTGCCAGCAGCCCCGACCTGGAGCAGTACTTC. It yields the protein CASSPDLEQYF. The chain carries TRBV7-9 and TRBJ2-7; D is uncertain. Deletions cut 5 bases from V and 7 bases from J, with 9 bases between. The CDR3 loop spans 11 amino acids. Germline V gives CDR1 SEHNR, CDR2 FQNEAQ (reference sequence).

Many counts were recorded for this clonotype. The chain couples TRBV19 to TRBJ2-3; TRBD2 aligns across 10 bases. CDR1 is LNHDA, CDR2 SQIVND, per germline (reference sequence). The J segment lost 2 bases and the V segment lost 5 bases, leaving 7 bases of the junction unmatched. This CDR3 spans 16 amino acids. The CDR3 DNA reads as TGTGCCAGTAGTTCCGGGACTAGCGCCGACACAGATACGCAGTATTTT. Amino acid sequence: CASSSGTSADTDTQYF.

On this clonotype: This may come from a read error, since a much larger clone is one base off. The chain links TRBV4-1 to TRBJ1-5; D gene ambiguous. This CDR3 spans 14 amino acids. The germline V gene encodes CDR1 MGHRA and CDR2 YSYEKL. The CDR3 here is CASSQRVGNRPQHF. CDR3 coding DNA: TGCGCCAGCAGCCAGAGGGTTGGTAATCGGCCCCAGCATTTT.

This clonotype showed up just a few times. The rearrangement links TRBV20-1 to TRBJ2-1; D is perhaps TRBD1 (6 bases). Germline loops: CDR1 DFQATT, CDR2 SNEGSKA (reference sequence). The CDR3 totals 15 residues. V lost 1 base and J lost 6, with 16 bases in between. CDR3: CSARGLMGRGNEQFF. The CDR3 DNA follows: TGCAGTGCTAGAGGTCTTATGGGCAGGGGCAATGAGCAGTTCTTC.

The genes are TRBV20-1 and TRBJ1-2; D possibly corresponds to TRBD1 (5 bases). CDR3 size: 16 residues. The germline gives CDR1 DFQATT, CDR2 SNEGSKA (reference sequence). The V end lost 0 bases, the J end lost 0 bases, and 14 bases lay between the germline ends. CDR3 nucleotide sequence: TGCAGTGCTAGAGACGCGACAGAGATTCCTAACTATGGCTACACCTTC. This codes for CSARDATEIPNYGYTF.

The J gene is TRBJ2-4, the V gene TRBV19; D not certain. Germline CDR1 reads LNHDA; CDR2 reads SQIVND (reference sequence). The CDR3 is made up of 13 amino acids. The germline V and J ends were trimmed by 7 bases and 5 bases, with 12 bases remaining between them. CDR3 loop: CASKDGLQNIQYF. The CDR3, as DNA: TGTGCCAGTAAAGACGGGCTTCAAAACATTCAGTACTTC.

This clonotype showed up many times. The chain combines TRBV4-1 with TRBJ2-6; 7 nucleotides match TRBD1. After removal of 0 bases from V and 3 bases from J, the junction contained 8 bases not matched to a gene. The CDR3 has 18 residues. Germline V CDR1 and CDR2: MGHRA, YSYEKL. The CDR3: CASSQDPANRGGANVLTF. The CDR3 region has the DNA TGCGCCAGCAGCCAAGACCCCGCTAACAGGGGTGGGGCCAACGTCCTGACTTTC.

This clonotype was recorded a few times. V gene TRBV30 combines with J gene TRBJ2-5; TRBD2 matches 9 bases. The V segment lost 3 bases and the J segment 4 bases; nucleotides outside the gene matches: 6. CDR1 GTSNPN and CDR2 SVGIG come from the germline V gene (reference sequence). The CDR3 loop spans 14 amino acids. The CDR3 DNA is TGTGCCTGGAGCCCTTGGCGGGGGGGAGAGACCCAGTACTTC. This codes for CAWSPWRGGETQYF. The full variable domain, in which reference TRBV30 and TRBJ2-5 provide the parts outside the CDR3, is SQTIHQWPATLVQPVGSPLSLECTVEGTSNPNLYWYRQAAGRGLQLLFYSVGIGQISSEVPQNLSASRPQDRQFILSSKKLLLSDSGFYLCAWSPWRGGETQYFGPGTRLLVL.

Many counts were recorded for this clonotype. The chain combines TRBV6-1 with TRBJ1-6, with 8 bases that match TRBD1. V dropped 6 bases and J dropped 10; count of bases not matched to a gene: 5. The CDR3 loop spans 13 amino acids. Germline assignment: CDR1 MNHNS and CDR2 SASEGT. The CDR3 spells CASSGQGGSPLHF. The CDR3 nucleotides read TGTGCCAGCAGCGGACAGGGAGGATCACCCCTCCACTTT.

J is TRBJ2-7 and V is TRBV29-1; D uncertain. CDR1 and CDR2 (germline): SQVTM, ANQGSEA. The CDR3 length is 12 residues. V lost 3 bases, J lost 7 bases, and 13 bases lay in between. The CDR3 DNA reads as TGCAGCGTTGAGAGGACCGGTGAGGAGCAGTACTTC. Protein product: CSVERTGEEQYF.

To note about this clonotype: A junction boundary mismatches the germline segment, possibly from a read error. This sequence joins TRBV29-1 and TRBJ2-7; D may be TRBD1 or TRBD2 (7 bases each). The CDR3 runs to 13 residues. The germline CDR1 and CDR2 sequences are SQVTM and ANQGSEA. For the CDR3, the DNA is TGCAGCGTTGAAGGGCAGGGGGGGAACGAGCGGTACTTC. It specifies CSVEGQGGNERYF.

The table lists this clonotype with many counts. V usage is TRBV7-9 and J usage is TRBJ2-5; D gene uncertain. Germline V gene lookup returns CDR1 SEHNR and CDR2 FQNEAQ (reference sequence). V shed 5 bases and J shed 5 bases, with 12 bases lying between them. The CDR3 spans 13 residues. DNA for the CDR3: TGTGCCAGCAGCCCGGAGTTATTGGAGACCCAGTACTTC. As protein: CASSPELLETQYF.

This clonotype was observed a handful of times. The chain carries TRBV21-1 and TRBJ1-4; the tabulated D call, TRBD1, remains unverified against the DNA. TRBV21-1 is reported as a pseudogene. The CDR3 runs to 15 residues. This CDR3 reads CASSQIGGADEKLFF. The CDR3 nucleotides read TGTGCCAGCAGCCAAATCGGGGGGGCTGATGAAAAACTGTTTTTT.